The clone carrying this T cell receptor (beta chain) was detected many times. CDR3 length: 12 residues. Between the trimmed V and J ends, which lost 4 bases and 6 bases, there was a span of 7 bases. Germline loops: CDR1 SGDLS, CDR2 YYNGEE. The data were obtained in a study of T cells of healthy individuals. TCRdb processed the 5' RACE reads anew with MiXCR; each CDR3 protein has one entry. This table has nearly 100,000 distinct CDR3 sequences, roughly 15% appearing once. This chain links TRBV9 with TRBJ2-2; no clear D gene. The receptor's source is a human donor in good health. The CDR3 sequence is CASSRAAGELFF. The CDR3, as DNA: TGTGCCAGCAGCCGAGCCGCCGGGGAGCTGTTTTTT.